The 29 T cell receptor beta chains given below trace back to one sample, sequenced in a study of cytomegalovirus exposure and HLA in healthy donors. With 60 Vbeta and 13 Jbeta primers, the PCR was carried out. Using immunoSEQ multiplex PCR, the repertoire was profiled, and TCRdb retains in-frame clones only, with some absent. The sample carries approximately 98,000 clones, around two thirds recorded once. Sequencing input: PBMCs. All receptors come from a male donor in good health and CMV-seronegative.

The CDR3 DNA follows: TGTGCCTGGCCTAGCGGAACGAACACCGGGGAGCTGTTTTTT. Protein product: CAWPSGTNTGELFF. The chain employs TRBV30 and TRBJ2-2; 7 bases fit TRBD2. With 5 bases clipped from V and 0 bases from J, the junction kept 3 bases outside the gene matches. Looked up from germline, CDR1 is GTSNPN and CDR2 is SVGIG (reference sequence). This CDR3 spans 14 amino acids.

The chain couples TRBV5-4 to TRBJ2-5; 12 bases fit TRBD2. Germline V gene lookup returns CDR1 SGHNT and CDR2 YYREEE (reference sequence). Losses at the gene ends were 10 bases for V and 5 bases for J; bases not matched to a gene: 6. This CDR3 contains 13 residues. The CDR3 here is CACGLAGRETQYF. CDR3 sequence (DNA): TGTGCCTGTGGACTAGCGGGAAGGGAGACCCAGTACTTC.

The chain is built from TRBV2 and TRBJ2-1, with a tentative D call TRBD1 (6 bases). Germline V CDR1 and CDR2: SNHLY, FYNNEI. The CDR3 totals 15 residues. V gave up 3 bases and J gave up 2 bases, with 11 bases separating them. CDR3 coding DNA: TGTGCCAGCAGTGATAGGGGGATGGCCTACAATGAGCAGTTCTTC. It is translated as CASSDRGMAYNEQFF.

The chain links TRBV27 to TRBJ2-3; 8 positions match TRBD1. Germline values: CDR1 MNHEY, CDR2 SMNVEV (reference sequence). The CDR3 extends over 14 amino acids. The V gene end was trimmed by 6 bases and the J gene end by 4 bases; junction bases not matched to a gene: 6. The CDR3 DNA sequence: TGTGCCAGCAGCAAAGACAGGGGCGCAGATACGCAGTATTTT. This codes for CASSKDRGADTQYF.

The chain employs TRBV6-5 and TRBJ1-1; no definite D call. Germline V CDR1 and CDR2: MNHEY, SVGAGI. This CDR3 is built from 14 residues. V was shortened by 6 bases and J by 2 bases, with 13 bases between the two germline ends. As DNA, the CDR3 is TGTGCCAGCAGCCTCACAGACCCAAACACTGAAGCTTTCTTT. Its translation: CASSLTDPNTEAFF.

The rearrangement uses TRBV5-1 and TRBJ1-2; D not certain. In germline, CDR1 is SGHRS, CDR2 YFSETQ. This CDR3 spans 12 amino acids. The V end lost 4 bases, the J end lost 0 bases, and 4 bases lay between the germline ends. The CDR3: CASSPSNYGYTF. In DNA, the CDR3 is TGCGCCAGCAGCCCATCTAACTATGGCTACACCTTC.

The chain recombines TRBV5-6 with TRBJ1-2; perhaps TRBD1 as D (6 bases). Trimming shortened V by 4 bases and J by 8 bases, and 15 bases separated the two germline ends. This CDR3 is built from 13 residues. Germline V lookup: CDR1 SGHDT, CDR2 YYEEEE. The chain's CDR3 is CASSAPRGGGYTF. The DNA of the CDR3 is TGTGCCAGCAGCGCTCCCAGGGGCGGCGGCTACACCTTC. Based on the CDR3 plus reference TRBV5-6 and TRBJ1-2, the full variable domain is DAGVTQSPTHLIKTRGQQVTLRCSPKSGHDTVSWYQQALGQGPQFIFQYYEEEERQRGNFPDRFSGHQFPNYSSELNVNALLLGDSALYLCASSAPRGGGYTFGSGTRLTVV.

The chain employs TRBV2 and TRBJ1-3; D is ambiguous. Trimming took off 6 bases at V and 1 base at J, with 10 bases between the two ends. This CDR3 comprises 14 residues. Germline-derived CDR1 and CDR2 are SNHLY and FYNNEI. CDR3 nucleotides: TGTGCCAGCAGCGTAAGGAGTTCTGGAAACACCATATATTTT. Its protein product is CASSVRSSGNTIYF.

The V gene is TRBV7-9, the J gene TRBJ2-4; D possibly corresponds to TRBD1 (5 bases). Germline V gene data show CDR1 as SEHNR and CDR2 as FQNEAQ (reference sequence). CDR3 size: 15 residues. V was pared by 1 base and J by 2 bases, with 9 bases between. CDR3 coding DNA: TGTGCCAGCAGCTTAGAGGGGTGGACCAAAAACATTCAGTACTTC. This codes for CASSLEGWTKNIQYF.

The V gene is TRBV15, the J gene TRBJ1-5; 7 positions match TRBD1. This CDR3 is built from 15 residues. The V and J ends lost 5 bases and 3 bases, in that order; junction bases with no gene match: 7. Germline lookup yields CDR1 LNHNV and CDR2 YYDKDF (reference sequence). CDR3 amino acids: CATSDRGQVNQPQHF. The CDR3 DNA reads TGTGCCACCAGCGACCGAGGACAGGTCAATCAGCCCCAGCATTTT.

The rearrangement uses TRBV5-1 and TRBJ2-2; 9 nucleotides agree with TRBD1. J gave up 5 bases and V 3 bases, and 8 bases lay outside the gene matches. The CDR3 is made up of 16 amino acids. Germline lookup yields CDR1 SGHRS and CDR2 YFSETQ. CDR3 coding DNA: TGCGCCAGCAGCTCGGTAGGACAGGGGCTTACCGGGGAGCTGTTTTTT. It encodes CASSSVGQGLTGELFF.

This sequence joins TRBV5-6 and TRBJ1-1; 10 bases agree with TRBD1. V shed 3 bases and J 6 bases; nucleotides not matched to a gene: 8. Germline V gene lookup returns CDR1 SGHDT and CDR2 YYEEEE. The CDR3 spans 15 residues. For the CDR3, the DNA is TGTGCCAGCAGCTGGGGGACAGGGGAGGGTGCTGAAGCTTTCTTT. This sequence encodes CASSWGTGEGAEAFF.

V gene TRBV5-1 combines with J gene TRBJ1-6; 7 bases align to TRBD1. The CDR3 has 16 amino acids. The germline V gene encodes CDR1 SGHRS and CDR2 YFSETQ. V lost 1 base, J lost 10 bases, and 11 bases stayed unmatched. The DNA of the CDR3 is TGCGCCAGCAGCTTGTGGGGAGATGACAGGGAATCACCCCTCCACTTT. Its translation is CASSLWGDDRESPLHF. The complete variable domain, with remaining parts taken from reference TRBV5-1 and TRBJ1-6, reads KAGVTQTPRYLIKTRGQQVTLSCSPISGHRSVSWYQQTPGQGLQFLFEYFSETQRNKGNFPGRFSGRQFSNSRSEMNVSTLELGDSALYLCASSLWGDDRESPLHFGNGTRLTVT.

J is TRBJ2-7 and V is TRBV5-4; 9 positions match TRBD2. The germline CDR1 and CDR2 sequences are SGHNT and YYREEE (reference sequence). V lost 0 bases to trimming and J lost 6 bases; unmatched junction nucleotides: 7. CDR3 length equals 15 residues. DNA of the CDR3: TGTGCCAGCAGCTTGGGTTGGGTAGCGGGAGCCGAGCAGTACTTC. The encoded protein is CASSLGWVAGAEQYF.

This clone has just one count. The chain is built from TRBV15 and TRBJ2-3; 14 positions agree with TRBD2. Germline assignment: CDR1 LNHNV and CDR2 YYDKDF (reference sequence). This CDR3 has 21 amino acids. The V segment lost 1 base and the J segment 0 bases; nucleotides outside the gene matches: 12. The CDR3 DNA reads as TGTGCCACCAGCAGAGTCCCGCTACGGACTAGCGGGAGGCTTAGCACAGATACGCAGTATTTT. Translating it yields CATSRVPLRTSGRLSTDTQYF.

The chain recombines TRBV7-9 with TRBJ1-4; a weak D match, TRBD1 (5 bases). The CDR3 extends over 15 amino acids. Germline CDR1 and CDR2: SEHNR and FQNEAQ (reference sequence). Trimming shortened V by 6 bases and J by 8 bases, and 19 bases separated the two germline ends. The CDR3 nucleotides read TGTGCCAGCAGACCCCCTCCCAGGGTGGGGGAAAAACTGTTTTTT. Protein: CASRPPPRVGEKLFF.

The CDR3 DNA follows: TGTGCCAGCAGTTACATGGAGGGGAATGAAAAACTGTTTTTT. Protein product: CASSYMEGNEKLFF. This rearrangement joins TRBV6-5 to TRBJ1-4, with D perhaps TRBD1 (5 bases). The V gene's germline CDR1 is MNHEY and CDR2 SVGAGI. Trimming removed 2 bases at V and 5 bases at J, with 9 bases between. This CDR3 is built from 14 residues.

The V gene is TRBV5-1, the J gene TRBJ2-1; TRBD2 matches 8 bases. In germline, CDR1 is SGHRS, CDR2 YFSETQ. This CDR3 is 14 amino acids long. Trimming cost V 4 bases and J 5 bases; bases outside gene matches: 5. DNA for the CDR3: TGCGCCAGCAGCGTTAGCGGGAATAACAATGAGCAGTTCTTC. This translates into CASSVSGNNNEQFF.

This clone was recorded once. One end of the junction does not line up with germline, which may come from a read error. The rearrangement uses TRBV5-1 and TRBJ2-5; the D is unclear. The CDR3 contains 13 residues. Germline CDR1 is SGHRS and CDR2 is YFSETQ. The CDR3 bases are TGCGCCAGCAGCTTTCTTGGCCAAGAGGCCCAGTACTTC. Its protein is CASSFLGQEAQYF. Full variable domain (outside the CDR3, taken from reference TRBV5-1 and TRBJ2-5): KAGVTQTPRYLIKTRGQQVTLSCSPISGHRSVSWYQQTPGQGLQFLFEYFSETQRNKGNFPGRFSGRQFSNSRSEMNVSTLELGDSALYLCASSFLGQEAQYFGPGTRLLVL.

This clone was recorded once. This chain links TRBV5-1 with TRBJ1-1; D is possibly TRBD1 (6 bases). Germline-derived CDR1 and CDR2 are SGHRS and YFSETQ. V was clipped by 1 base and J by 4 bases, with 14 bases between them. The length of the CDR3 is 15 residues. The CDR3, as DNA: TGCGCCAGCAGCTTGCGACAGGACGGGATCACTGAAGCTTTCTTT. Translation gives CASSLRQDGITEAFF.

The chain uses TRBV27 and TRBJ1-3; D may be TRBD1 (6 bases). Trimming cost V 5 bases and J 0 bases, with 14 bases left between them. This CDR3 spans 16 amino acids. Per the germline V gene, CDR1 is MNHEY and CDR2 is SMNVEV (reference sequence). CDR3 coding DNA: TGTGCCAGCAGTCCGGGACACCCCAACTCTGGAAACACCATATATTTT. It specifies CASSPGHPNSGNTIYF.

The rearrangement uses TRBV6-1 and TRBJ2-7; D call uncertain. The CDR3 totals 13 residues. The V gene lost 6 bases and the J gene lost 0 bases, with 9 bases spanning the gap. Germline CDR1 and CDR2: MNHNS and SASEGT. The CDR3 sequence: CASRIRSSYEQYF. CDR3 nucleotide sequence: TGTGCCAGCAGGATTAGGAGCTCCTACGAGCAGTACTTC.

Of note for this clone: At the DNA level, this CDR3 is encoded by other sequences in the same sample as well. J is TRBJ2-5 and V is TRBV6-5; 8 bases are shared with TRBD2. From germline, CDR1 is MNHEY and CDR2 SVGAGI. There are 14 residues in the CDR3. J gave up 5 bases and V 3 bases, and 5 bases lay outside the gene matches. CDR3: CASSYSGEGETQYF. The DNA for the CDR3 is TGTGCCAGCAGTTATAGCGGGGAGGGGGAGACCCAGTACTTC.

The V gene is TRBV11-3, the J gene TRBJ2-5, with 7 nucleotides matching TRBD2. This CDR3 contains 14 residues. CDR1 and CDR2 (germline): SGHNT, YENEEA. V was pared by 5 bases and J by 5 bases, with 8 bases of the junction left unmatched. The CDR3 nucleotides are TGTGCCAGCAGCCAGCGGGACGGCCTTGAGACCCAGTACTTC. Its translation: CASSQRDGLETQYF. The full variable domain, in which reference TRBV11-3 and TRBJ2-5 provide the parts outside the CDR3, is EAGVVQSPRYKIIEKKQPVAFWCNPISGHNTLYWYLQNLGQGPELLIRYENEEAVDDSQLPKDRFSAERLKGVDSTLKIQPAELGDSAVYLCASSQRDGLETQYFGPGTRLLVL.

The chain has TRBV19 and TRBJ2-5; TRBD1 agrees at 12 bases. The germline gives CDR1 LNHDA, CDR2 SQIVND (reference sequence). J lost 5 bases, V lost 3 bases, and 7 bases had no gene match. The length of the CDR3 is 16 residues. As DNA, the CDR3 is TGTGCCAGTAGTATCGGGACAGGGGGCGCCGGGGAGACCCAGTACTTC. This translates into CASSIGTGGAGETQYF. Together with reference TRBV19 and TRBJ2-5, the CDR3 gives the full variable domain: DGGITQSPKYLFRKEGQNVTLSCEQNLNHDAMYWYRQDPGQGLRLIYYSQIVNDFQKGDIAEGYSVSREKKESFPLTVTSAQKNPTAFYLCASSIGTGGAGETQYFGPGTRLLVL.

This clone has a single count. The chain employs TRBV7-3 and TRBJ2-7; 8 bases are shared with TRBD2. V was pared by 5 bases and J by 6 bases, with 9 bases of the junction left unmatched. This CDR3 has 14 residues. Per germline, CDR1 SGHTA and CDR2 FQGTGA. As DNA, the CDR3 is TGTGCCAGCAGCCCGACCGGACTAGCAGGCGAGCAGTACTTC. Residues: CASSPTGLAGEQYF.

V usage is TRBV6-5 and J usage is TRBJ2-7; 11 bases are a match to TRBD1. With V trimmed by 2 bases and J by 7 bases, 1 base remained unmatched. The CDR3 sequence is 13 residues long. Germline assignment: CDR1 MNHEY and CDR2 SVGAGI. The CDR3 nucleotides read TGTGCCAGCAGTTACGGGACAGGGGGGGAGCAGTACTTC. Protein sequence: CASSYGTGGEQYF.

The rearrangement joins TRBV5-1 to TRBJ2-1, with TRBD2 matching over 8 bases. With 4 bases clipped from V and 0 bases from J, the junction kept 12 bases outside the gene matches. Germline V gene sequence: CDR1 SGHRS, CDR2 YFSETQ. The CDR3 runs 18 residues. The CDR3: CASSPTPLAASSYNEQFF. The CDR3 DNA follows: TGCGCCAGCAGCCCCACCCCACTAGCGGCGAGCTCCTACAATGAGCAGTTCTTC.

This chain connects TRBV14 to TRBJ2-3; 9 bases agree with TRBD2. This CDR3 is built from 16 residues. Unmatched junction bases numbered 5, after V lost 1 base and J lost 3 bases. Germline V gene lookup returns CDR1 SGHDN and CDR2 FVKESK. The DNA of the CDR3 is TGTGCCAGCAGCCAAGCCTTAGCGGGAGTGACAGATACGCAGTATTTT. It translates to CASSQALAGVTDTQYF.